This T cell receptor (beta chain) comes out of a study of long-term antiretroviral therapy in people with HIV. Findings of the study overall: After ART, diversity increased yet remained lower than transplant donor controls. Whichever time point was examined, clones expanded before ART dominated the repertoire.

On this clone: Its specificity is not known.

Version v3.0 of the immunoSEQ assay was performed at survey level. The study targeted 40,000-50,000 T-cell genomes per sample in sequencing. Here immunoSEQ multiplex PCR was the method, and the copy in TCRdb shows in-frame clones only, minus some. The repertoire includes about 29,000 clones, roughly nine tenths of them detected once, and roughly 7% sits in the top ten. V dropped 2 bases and J dropped 3 bases, with 10 bases sitting between them. CDR3 length: 14 residues. Germline V gene lookup returns CDR1 SGHVS and CDR2 FQNEAQ. This clonotype was obtained from a man aged 45-60 years with HIV. The chain uses TRBV7-8 and TRBJ1-2; D is uncertain. Sequences were derived from unsorted PBMCs, sampled about 5 years before starting antiretroviral therapy. CDR3 coding DNA: TGTGCCAGCAGCTTAAGGGCGTTGGACTATGGCTACACCTTC. It encodes CASSLRALDYGYTF.